The source of this TCR beta chain is a study of cytomegalovirus exposure and HLA in healthy donors. A word on this clone: Relative to the germline gene, one junction end is altered; a read error may explain this.

The CDR3 has 17 amino acids. The V gene's germline CDR1 is SGHTA and CDR2 FQGNSA. This table comes from immunoSEQ multiplex PCR, and its TCRdb copy is limited to in-frame clones, with some not included. The table has 100,000 to 150,000 clones, 85% to 90% seen once. The rearrangement joins TRBV7-2 to TRBJ1-5; D is ambiguous. The receptor was isolated from a woman under 40 in good health and CMV-seronegative. Sequencing was carried out using PBMCs. CDR3 loop: CASSLASGWNSNRPQHF. In DNA, the CDR3 is TGTGCCAGCAGCTTAGCATCGGGTTGGAATAGCAATCGGCCCCAGCATTTT.